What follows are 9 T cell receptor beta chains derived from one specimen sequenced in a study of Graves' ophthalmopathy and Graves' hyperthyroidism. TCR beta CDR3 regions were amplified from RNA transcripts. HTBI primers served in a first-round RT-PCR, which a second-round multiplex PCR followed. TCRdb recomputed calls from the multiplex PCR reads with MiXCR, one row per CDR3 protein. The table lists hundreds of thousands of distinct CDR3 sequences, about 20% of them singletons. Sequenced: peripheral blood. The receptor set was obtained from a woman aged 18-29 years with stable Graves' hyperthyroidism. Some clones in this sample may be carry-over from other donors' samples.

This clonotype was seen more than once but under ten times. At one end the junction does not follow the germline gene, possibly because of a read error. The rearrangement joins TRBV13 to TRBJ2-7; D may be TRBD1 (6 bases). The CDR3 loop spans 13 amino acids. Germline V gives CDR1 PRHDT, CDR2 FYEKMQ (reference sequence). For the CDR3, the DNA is TGTGTCAGCAGCTTCCGGGACACCTACGAGCAGTACTTC. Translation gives CVSSFRDTYEQYF.

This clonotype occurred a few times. This chain's CDR3 is CASSQPQVLGFREQYF. The CDR3 bases are TGCGCCAGCAGCCAACCCCAAGTGCTGGGGTTTAGAGAGCAGTACTTC. The rearrangement links TRBV4-1 to TRBJ2-7; D is unresolved. Germline V CDR1 and CDR2: MGHRA, YSYEKL. V was pared by 2 bases and J by 7 bases, with 21 bases between. The CDR3 contains 16 residues.

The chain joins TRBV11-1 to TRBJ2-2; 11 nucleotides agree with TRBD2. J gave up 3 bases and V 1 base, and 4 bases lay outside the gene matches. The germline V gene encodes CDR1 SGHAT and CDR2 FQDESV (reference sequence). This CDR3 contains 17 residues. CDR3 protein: CASSLVGTSGYTGELFF. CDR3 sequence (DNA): TGTGCCAGCAGCTTAGTAGGGACTAGCGGCTACACCGGGGAGCTGTTTTTT. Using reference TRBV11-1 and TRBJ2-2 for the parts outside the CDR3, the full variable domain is EAEVAQSPRYKITEKSQAVAFWCDPISGHATLYWYRQILGQGPELLVQFQDESVVDDSQLPKDRFSAERLKGVDSTLKIQPAELGDSAMYLCASSLVGTSGYTGELFFGEGSRLTVL.

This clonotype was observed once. CDR3 nucleotides: TGTGCCAGCAGCTTAGTGGCTAGCGGTCCTCCCTACGAGCAGTACTTC. It specifies CASSLVASGPPYEQYF. The chain carries TRBV13 and TRBJ2-7, with 7 bases that match TRBD2. The CDR3 spans 16 residues. V gave up 1 base and J gave up 2 bases; unmatched junction bases: 8. Germline V gene data show CDR1 as PRHDT and CDR2 as FYEKMQ (reference sequence). Full variable domain (missing parts from reference TRBV13 and TRBJ2-7): AAGVIQSPRHLIKEKRETATLKCYPIPRHDTVYWYQQGPGQDPQFLISFYEKMQSDKGSIPDRFSAQQFSDYHSELNMSSLELGDSALYFCASSLVASGPPYEQYFGPGTRLTVT.

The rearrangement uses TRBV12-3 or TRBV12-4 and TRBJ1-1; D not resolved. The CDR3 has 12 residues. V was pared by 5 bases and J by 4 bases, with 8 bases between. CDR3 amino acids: CASSADTTEAFF. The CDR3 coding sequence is TGTGCCAGCAGTGCTGACACCACTGAAGCTTTCTTT.

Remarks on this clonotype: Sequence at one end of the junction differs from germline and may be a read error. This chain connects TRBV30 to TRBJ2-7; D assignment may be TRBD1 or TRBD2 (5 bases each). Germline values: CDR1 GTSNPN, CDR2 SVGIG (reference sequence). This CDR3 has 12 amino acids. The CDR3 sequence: CAWSLDLGTESF. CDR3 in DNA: TGTGCCTGGAGTCTCGATCTAGGGACGGAGTCCTTC.

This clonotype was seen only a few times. This CDR3 is CAWSVTAGNTIYF. CDR3 coding DNA: TGTGCCTGGAGTGTCACGGCTGGAAACACCATATATTTT. The V and J genes are TRBV30 and TRBJ1-3; no clear D. CDR1 GTSNPN and CDR2 SVGIG come from the germline V gene (reference sequence). Trimming left V 0 bases short and J 2 bases short, with 5 bases between. This CDR3 comprises 13 residues.

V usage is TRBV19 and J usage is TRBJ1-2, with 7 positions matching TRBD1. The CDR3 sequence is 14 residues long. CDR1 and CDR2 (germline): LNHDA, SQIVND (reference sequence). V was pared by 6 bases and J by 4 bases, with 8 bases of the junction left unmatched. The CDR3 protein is CASRSPGQTYGYTF. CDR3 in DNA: TGTGCCAGTAGGTCACCGGGACAGACCTATGGCTACACCTTC.

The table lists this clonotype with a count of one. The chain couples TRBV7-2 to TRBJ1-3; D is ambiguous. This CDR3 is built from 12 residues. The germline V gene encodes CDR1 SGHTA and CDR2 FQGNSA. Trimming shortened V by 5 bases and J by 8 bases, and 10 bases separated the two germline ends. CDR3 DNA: TGTGCCAGCAGCGCCACTCTGGACACCATATATTTT. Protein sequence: CASSATLDTIYF. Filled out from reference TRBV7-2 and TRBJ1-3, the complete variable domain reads GAGVSQSPSNKVTEKGKDVELRCDPISGHTALYWYRQSLGQGLEFLIYFQGNSAPDKSGLPSDRFSAERTGGSVSTLTIQRTQQEDSAVYLCASSATLDTIYFGEGSWLTVV.